This T cell receptor (beta chain) is from a study of cytomegalovirus exposure and HLA in healthy donors. The overall study: Early released data comprised tens of millions of unique TCRs from HLA-typed donors.

Findings and limits, study-wide: Researchers reported in a later analysis that a missense DCLRE1C variant was tied to TCR beta V- and J-gene trimming.

Turning to this clone: What it binds is unknown.

Germline V gives CDR1 MGHRA, CDR2 YSYEKL. V was clipped by 3 bases and J by 4 bases; unmatched bases: 6. The CDR3 length is 15 residues. Primers: 60 Vbeta forward and 13 Jbeta reverse. Data came from immunoSEQ multiplex PCR; TCRdb stores just in-frame clones and leaves some out. The sample yields under 150,000 clones, approximately 68% seen once. The V and J genes are TRBV4-1 and TRBJ1-5, with TRBD1 matching over 7 bases. Sequencing was carried out using PBMCs. This sequence originates from a man aged 25 to 45 in good health and CMV-seropositive. The CDR3 DNA reads as TGCGCCAGCAGCCAGCGACAGGGAAGGAATCAGCCCCAGCATTTT. Residues: CASSQRQGRNQPQHF.